Listed here is a single TCR beta chain. This clonotype was recorded many times. This receptor's antigen is unknown. No base qualities exist here, and no much larger clone lies one base off it. Ophthalmopathy patients had moderately to severely active disease, Clinical Activity Score of at least 3, NOSPECS grade of at least 4, and duration under 3 months. Any patient with an uncontrolled infection, another autoimmune disease, pregnancy or lactation was excluded. Diagnoses were established on the basis of clinical symptoms, serum thyroxine and TRAb, thyroid ultrasound, and orbital computed tomography. PBMCs were isolated from approximately 10 ml of fresh peripheral blood by Ficoll-Paque density gradient centrifugation. Total RNA was extracted using Trizol reagent, and RNA quality was assessed on an Agilent 2100 Bioanalyzer. Amplification of TCR beta CDR3 regions was carried out from RNA transcripts. The first round of RT-PCR for the TCR CDR3 was performed with the HTBI primer set and the Qiagen OneStep RT-PCR kit. A second multiplex PCR round built the libraries, followed by size selection and purification. Sequencing of the libraries was done on an Illumina HiSeq2000 using paired-end 100 bp reads. The study's processing was this. SOAPnuke was used to process the raw data, with reads discarded if the reads contained adapters or uncalled bases, had a mean Phred below 15, or lacked an exact constant-primer or identifier match. COPE v1.2.5 was used to merge the high-quality paired reads, and each unique nucleotide sequence was defined as a clonotype. MiTCR v1.1 was used to align the clonotypes against IMGT TRBV, TRBD and TRBJ reference segments. Analysis was restricted to V-J combinations with a frequency above 0.0001, which covered roughly 99% of repertoires. A TCS score was defined as the ratio between F50 (clonal expansion) and ExV (chaos), using BLOSUM62-based TCRdist between CDR3 peptides within each V-J. Welch's t-statistics and random forest reduced 450 to 600 V-J features to about 13, which were used in a naive Bayes classifier (R e1071). Using fastp trimming at Q25 and MiXCR clonotype assembly, TCRdb reanalyzed the public sequencing data and kept in-frame beta chains. One record per CDR3 amino acid sequence lists the most common genes and DNA. These V and J calls are TCRdb output, not the study's own analysis. The sample records about 290,000 distinct CDR3 sequences, roughly a fifth of which are singletons. Roughly 39% of the sample belongs to the ten largest clones.

The entry originates in a study of T cells in Graves' hyperthyroidism and ophthalmopathy (dated by TCRdb to about 2019). For the study in its entirety: Peripheral blood was collected at initial diagnosis, before any treatment. TCR V-J signatures able to tell the groups apart were searched for in a discovery cohort of about a hundred patients, of whom roughly 42 had Graves' ophthalmopathy and roughly 57 had stable Graves' hyperthyroidism. Whether ophthalmopathy could be predicted prospectively was tested in an independent validation cohort made up of 18 to 20 hyperthyroidism patients plus 17 patients who later progressed to ophthalmopathy. For training and testing, the 80 to 100 patients in the discovery cohort were randomly divided in a 7:3 ratio. The study also compared thyroid tissue and blood T-cell repertoires from 5 to 7 Graves' hyperthyroidism patients. Following sampling, methimazole starting at 30 mg daily was given to hyperthyroidism patients, and high-dose intravenous methylprednisolone was given to ophthalmopathy patients. The paper describes TCR Vbeta CDR3 sequencing of 130 to 150 peripheral blood samples, made up of some 40 ophthalmopathy patients, around 73 hyperthyroidism patients and roughly 17 progressor patients. Results and caveats for the whole study, not just this receptor: During validation, the model predicted progression to ophthalmopathy a median of about 6.5 months ahead of onset, with 60% to 71% sensitivity and less than 85% specificity. A model built on a 13 V-J signature distinguished ophthalmopathy from stable hyperthyroidism, reaching around 87% sensitivity and 81% to 83% specificity in cross-validation and 80%/75% in testing. Sample size was not statistically predetermined, and investigators were not blinded to group allocation. Blood samples also contained most of the expanded thyroid clonotypes (frequency above 0.001), which suggests that blood repertoires may reflect thyroid immune responses.

Trimming takes 5 bases from V and 7 bases from J, and the germline ends sit 10 bases apart. Based on the germline V gene, the CDR1 and CDR2 sequences are SGHRS and YFSETQ. Taken from cysteine to phenylalanine, the CDR3 has 12 residues. Only CDR3 DNA remains: 36 bases, in frame from the first base. Sequenced: blood. The receptor's source is a man in his fifties or sixties with Graves' ophthalmopathy. Recombination joined TRBV5-1 with TRBJ2-1; no confident D gene assignment can be made. The DNA is as follows: TGCGCCAGCAGTTTAAGAGTAAATGAGCAGTTCTTC. Its protein is CASSLRVNEQFF.